This T cell receptor (beta chain) originates from a study of response to subunit inactivated influenza vaccine. Study-wide points: The authors suggested that few new T cells are recruited per seasonal influenza vaccination.

TCRdb independently ran MiXCR on the RT-PCR reads; one entry per CDR3 protein. The repertoire holds hundreds of thousands of distinct CDR3 sequences, with 15% to 20% as singletons. Worth noting for this clonotype: Its antigen is unknown.

V lost 7 bases, J lost 3 bases, and 16 bases lay in between. The CDR3 totals 14 residues. Germline CDR1 and CDR2: SGHRS and YFSETQ. The TCR was taken from a man aged 50 to 59 who received an inactivated influenza vaccine. The material sequenced was PBMCs from blood, taken about 5 days after vaccination. V usage is TRBV5-1 and J usage is TRBJ2-5, with D perhaps given as TRBD1 or TRBD2 (6 bases each). Here the CDR3 DNA reads TGCGCCAGCCAGAGGGGGGACACAAAAGAGACCCAGTACTTC. Its translation: CASQRGDTKETQYF. The complete variable domain, with remaining parts taken from reference TRBV5-1 and TRBJ2-5, reads KAGVTQTPRYLIKTRGQQVTLSCSPISGHRSVSWYQQTPGQGLQFLFEYFSETQRNKGNFPGRFSGRQFSNSRSEMNVSTLELGDSALYLCASQRGDTKETQYFGPGTRLLVL.